The clone carrying this T cell receptor beta chain was detected only a few times. Recruitment covered fewer than 25 US areas and drew participants whose ages spanned roughly 18 to 100 years. This sample was included in a study of blood T cell repertoires in COVID-19. In the authors' workflow: Amplification of reference gene primers was used by the study to estimate nucleated cell counts. Some clones are missing from TCRdb's copy, which holds only in-frame ones; the method was immunoSEQ multiplex PCR. V and J calls and clone size are as listed in that table; D and trimming were resolved from the DNA. The repertoire has under 250,000 clones, approximately 86% of them found once; the top ten carry around 2.6%. The CDR3 extends over 14 amino acids. CDR1 is SGHAT and CDR2 is FQNNGV in the germline V gene. V gave up 3 bases and J gave up 4 bases, with 10 bases separating them.

The rearrangement uses TRBV11-2 and TRBJ1-3, with D perhaps matching TRBD1 (6 bases). The sequenced sample was PBMCs or T cells enriched from blood (not recorded which). The receptor comes from a woman between 25 and 40 years old with acute COVID-19. CDR3 nucleotides: TGTGCCAGCAGCTTGACAGGCTTCGGAAACACCATATATTTT. Translated: CASSLTGFGNTIYF.